This T cell receptor beta chain is drawn from a study of T cell responses to AZD1222 COVID-19 vaccine. The CDR3 is made up of 13 amino acids. CDR1 and CDR2 from the germline V gene are SQVTM and ANQGSEA. Trimming took off 7 bases at V and 5 bases at J, with 16 bases between the two ends. Some clones are missing from TCRdb's copy, which holds only in-frame ones; the method was immunoSEQ multiplex PCR. Among about 100,000 clones listed, 88% were seen once. Study results and caveats: Baseline serostatus was positive in only a handful of AZD1222 recipients. Among vaccine-associated CD4 TCRs, coverage spanned spike, with dominance at 160-218 and 743-854.

On this clone: Its antigen is unidentified.

The chain combines TRBV29-1 with TRBJ2-3, with a possible D match to TRBD1 (5 bases). The source of this sequence is an adult in good health. Material: peripheral blood, obtained on day 0 of AZD1222 vaccination. CDR3: CSARVNYQDTQYF. DNA for the CDR3: TGCAGCGCCAGGGTTAATTATCAAGATACGCAGTATTTT.